Listed here are 23 T cell receptor beta chains from one sample, sequenced in a study of T cell repertoires in cytomegalovirus infection. TCRdb reprocessed the reads with MiXCR, giving one entry per CDR3 protein. This table has fewer than 350,000 distinct CDR3 sequences, over 7.5% appearing once. Sequencing was done on a sample of PBMCs. All receptors derive from a human donor in good health (CMV status not recorded). Some clones in this sample may be carry-over from other donors' samples.

The genes are TRBV4-3 and TRBJ1-2, with 7 bases fitting TRBD1. The CDR3 totals 15 residues. The J segment lost 4 bases and the V segment lost 0 bases, leaving 5 bases of the junction unmatched. Germline loops: CDR1 LGHNA, CDR2 YSLEER. CDR3 residues: CASSQDRRGVYGYTF. DNA of the CDR3: TGCGCCAGCAGCCAAGATCGCAGGGGGGTCTATGGCTACACCTTC.

This clonotype was detected many times. The V call is TRBV7-2, the J call TRBJ1-6; D is ambiguous. The germline V and J ends were trimmed by 5 bases and 7 bases, with 15 bases remaining between them. The CDR3 is made up of 15 amino acids. Per the germline V gene, CDR1 is SGHTA and CDR2 is FQGNSA. CDR3 residues: CASSKEGRTNSPLHF. The CDR3, as DNA: TGTGCCAGCAGCAAGGAGGGCAGGACGAATTCACCCCTCCACTTT. Looking up the rest from reference TRBV7-2 and TRBJ1-6 gives the full variable domain: GAGVSQSPSNKVTEKGKDVELRCDPISGHTALYWYRQSLGQGLEFLIYFQGNSAPDKSGLPSDRFSAERTGGSVSTLTIQRTQQEDSAVYLCASSKEGRTNSPLHFGNGTRLTVT.

This clonotype showed up just once. The J gene is TRBJ2-4, the V gene TRBV28, with D perhaps matching TRBD2 (5 bases). The CDR3 spans 12 residues. CDR1 is MDHEN, CDR2 SYDVKM, per germline. Trimming removed 4 bases from V and 8 bases from J, with 9 bases in between. The CDR3 sequence: CASSSERDIQYF. Written as DNA, the CDR3 is TGTGCCAGCAGTTCTGAGAGGGACATTCAGTACTTC.

Ten or more counts support this clonotype. J is TRBJ2-7 and V is TRBV28; no clear D gene. The V end was cut by 5 bases, the J end by 0 bases, with 14 bases between. The CDR3 runs 15 residues. Germline CDR1 MDHEN, CDR2 SYDVKM. CDR3 region: CASSPTSLGSYEQYF. For the CDR3, the DNA is TGTGCCAGCAGTCCAACTTCTCTGGGCTCCTACGAGCAGTACTTC. Complete variable domain (other parts from reference TRBV28 and TRBJ2-7): DVKVTQSSRYLVKRTGEKVFLECVQDMDHENMFWYRQDPGLGLRLIYFSYDVKMKEKGDIPEGYSVSREKKERFSLILESASTNQTSMYLCASSPTSLGSYEQYFGPGTRLTVT.

In its sample, this clonotype was seen a few times. The rearrangement links TRBV20-1 to TRBJ2-7, with D perhaps TRBD2 (7 bases). V lost 0 bases, J lost 1 base, and 16 bases lay in between. The germline gives CDR1 DFQATT, CDR2 SNEGSKA (reference sequence). This CDR3 spans 16 amino acids. CDR3 amino acids: CSARDLRGGESYEQYF. The CDR3 coding sequence is TGCAGTGCTAGAGATTTAAGGGGGGGCGAATCCTACGAGCAGTACTTC.

The rearrangement links TRBV9 to TRBJ2-5, with 8 positions matching TRBD2. The CDR3 extends over 15 amino acids. Losses at the gene ends were 4 bases for V and 5 bases for J; bases not matched to a gene: 10. Germline values: CDR1 SGDLS, CDR2 YYNGEE. CDR3 nucleotides: TGTGCCAGCAGCCCCAGGGGACTAGTGGGGGAGACCCAGTACTTC. This gives the protein CASSPRGLVGETQYF.

This clonotype was counted between two and nine times. The chain couples TRBV6-5 to TRBJ2-7, with D perhaps TRBD2 (5 bases). V gave up 2 bases and J gave up 0 bases, with 14 bases separating them. The CDR3 is 16 residues long. CDR1 is MNHEY, CDR2 SVGAGI, per germline. The CDR3 reads CASSYPRERSSYEQYF. The DNA of the CDR3 is TGTGCCAGCAGTTACCCAAGGGAGAGGAGCTCCTACGAGCAGTACTTC.

Comment on this clonotype: A much larger clone sits a single nucleotide away, making a read error possible. The rearrangement uses TRBV28 and TRBJ2-7, with D perhaps TRBD2 (6 bases). The CDR3 has 15 amino acids. The V end lost 5 bases, the J end lost 0 bases, and 14 bases lay between the germline ends. The germline V gene encodes CDR1 MDHEN and CDR2 SYDVKM. CDR3 protein: CASSPRDLSSYEQYF. DNA of the CDR3: TGTGCCAGCAGTCCGCGGGACCTCAGCTCCTACGAGCAGTACTTC.

This clonotype was counted only a few times. The genes are TRBV6-5 and TRBJ2-7; D is undetermined. CDR1 and CDR2 from the germline V gene are MNHEY and SVGAGI. Between the trimmed V and J ends, which lost 1 base and 7 bases, there was a span of 14 bases. The CDR3 consists of 14 residues. The DNA for the CDR3 is TGTGCCAGCAGTTACTTTGGCAGGCCCCTGGAGCAGTACTTC. This codes for CASSYFGRPLEQYF.

This clonotype was seen just once. The chain recombines TRBV7-2 with TRBJ2-1; D assignment may be TRBD1 or TRBD2 (5 bases each). Trimming removed 2 bases from V and 9 bases from J, with 14 bases in between. The CDR3 covers 14 residues. CDR1 is SGHTA and CDR2 is FQGNSA in the germline V gene. In DNA, the CDR3 is TGTGCCAGCAGCTTATCCCCCCGGGGCGGTGAGCAGTTCTTC. It encodes CASSLSPRGGEQFF.

This chain links TRBV3-1 with TRBJ1-6, with D perhaps matching TRBD1 (5 bases). The V gene's germline CDR1 is LGHDT and CDR2 YNNKEL (reference sequence). This CDR3 has 16 residues. Trimming cost V 1 base and J 10 bases, with 17 bases left between them. Here the CDR3 DNA reads TGTGCCAGCAGCCAAGTCGAGACAGTCTCCGGATCACCCCTCCACTTT. Its protein is CASSQVETVSGSPLHF.

This chain connects TRBV14 to TRBJ2-1, with 7 nucleotides matching TRBD2. Trimming took 0 bases from V and 0 from J; bases not matched to a gene: 8. Germline V gene lookup returns CDR1 SGHDN and CDR2 FVKESK. This CDR3 contains 18 residues. The CDR3 sequence: CASSQDTWEGSSYNEQFF. The CDR3 DNA reads TGTGCCAGCAGCCAAGATACGTGGGAGGGGAGCTCCTACAATGAGCAGTTCTTC.

The chain employs TRBV9 and TRBJ2-1, with D perhaps assigned TRBD1 or TRBD2 (5 bases each). Trimming stripped 4 bases from V and 6 bases from J, with 14 bases between. Germline lookup yields CDR1 SGDLS and CDR2 YYNGEE. The CDR3 runs 14 residues. The CDR3 protein is CASSIGGQPNEQFF. CDR3 nucleotide sequence: TGTGCCAGCAGCATAGGAGGACAACCCAATGAGCAGTTCTTC.

This sequence joins TRBV7-2 and TRBJ2-1; 11 nucleotides agree with TRBD1. V trimming: 4 bases; J trimming: 7 bases; junction bases outside the gene matches: 9. This CDR3 region has 16 residues. Germline CDR1 SGHTA, CDR2 FQGNSA. This CDR3 is CASSSDRDRGGNEQFF. The DNA of the CDR3 is TGTGCCAGCAGCTCGGACCGGGACAGGGGGGGTAATGAGCAGTTCTTC.

In its sample, this clonotype was seen many times. V gene TRBV4-3 combines with J gene TRBJ2-3, with 10 bases fitting TRBD2. Trimming cost V 0 bases and J 6 bases; bases outside gene matches: 9. The CDR3 contains 17 residues. Germline CDR1 and CDR2: LGHNA and YSLEER. The CDR3 sequence is CASSQDSSSGGLDTQYF. CDR3 coding DNA: TGCGCCAGCAGCCAAGATAGTAGTAGCGGGGGGTTGGATACGCAGTATTTT.

In its sample, this clonotype was seen a few times. This chain joins TRBV5-4 and TRBJ2-3; 7 bases match TRBD1. Germline CDR1 and CDR2: SGHNT and YYREEE (reference sequence). This CDR3 is 17 amino acids long. The junction had 11 bases not matched to a gene; V was cut back by 3 bases and J by 1 base. CDR3 bases: TGTGCCAGCAGCTCCAGGGGGTGGGTGTTGGGCACAGATACGCAGTATTTT. The encoded protein is CASSSRGWVLGTDTQYF.

This clonotype occurred a few times. The chain uses TRBV4-1 and TRBJ2-7; D is uncertain. Trimming shortened V by 1 base and J by 0 bases, and 7 bases separated the two germline ends. This CDR3 comprises 14 residues. Germline V lookup: CDR1 MGHRA, CDR2 YSYEKL. CDR3 loop: CASSQVGSSYEQYF. CDR3 nucleotide sequence: TGCGCCAGCAGCCAAGTGGGCAGCTCCTACGAGCAGTACTTC.

This clonotype appeared many times. The CDR3 is CASTRTGSGGNTIYF. The CDR3, as DNA: TGTGCCAGCACTCGAACGGGCTCCGGGGGAAACACCATATATTTT. The chain combines TRBV7-2 with TRBJ1-3, with D unclear. The CDR3 is made up of 15 amino acids. V was cut by 7 bases and J by 4 bases, with 17 bases left in between. Germline lookup yields CDR1 SGHTA and CDR2 FQGNSA.

This clonotype appeared a few times. The chain employs TRBV24-1 and TRBJ2-3, with 7 bases aligning to TRBD2. Germline lookup yields CDR1 KGHDR and CDR2 SFDVKD. The CDR3 covers 15 residues. With V trimmed by 4 bases and J by 2 bases, 5 bases remained unmatched. CDR3 nucleotide sequence: TGTGCCACCAGTGAGGCGGGAGAGCTCACAGATACGCAGTATTTT. Residues: CATSEAGELTDTQYF.

This clonotype has ten or more counts. This chain links TRBV20-1 with TRBJ2-2; no firm D call. Trimming left V 0 bases short and J 6 bases short, with 11 bases between. The CDR3 extends over 14 amino acids. From germline, CDR1 is DFQATT and CDR2 SNEGSKA (reference sequence). The CDR3 sequence is CSARDSVVPGELFF. DNA of the CDR3: TGCAGTGCTAGAGACTCGGTAGTTCCCGGGGAGCTGTTTTTT.

This clonotype was detected only a few times. The rearrangement links TRBV19 to TRBJ2-1; no reliable D call. Germline assignment: CDR1 LNHDA and CDR2 SQIVND (reference sequence). This CDR3 is built from 14 residues. V was trimmed by 3 bases and J by 0 bases, leaving 6 bases between them. This CDR3 is CASSIGYSYNEQFF. DNA of the CDR3: TGTGCCAGTAGTATCGGGTACTCCTACAATGAGCAGTTCTTC.

This clonotype appeared many times. The chain combines TRBV20-1 with TRBJ1-6; D not resolved. This CDR3 comprises 15 residues. V lost 1 base and J lost 8, with 15 bases in between. The germline CDR1 and CDR2 sequences are DFQATT and SNEGSKA (reference sequence). The CDR3 DNA is TGCAGTGCTAGAGGAAGGGTGCTGCCCGATTCACCCCTCCACTTT. Translating it yields CSARGRVLPDSPLHF.

This clonotype was detected many times. The chain links TRBV7-9 to TRBJ2-6; no clear D. Germline assignment: CDR1 SEHNR and CDR2 FQNEAQ (reference sequence). V was cut by 5 bases and J by 4 bases, with 9 bases left in between. The CDR3 extends over 14 amino acids. The DNA for the CDR3 is TGTGCCAGCAGCCTCGTCGGCGGGGCCAACGTCCTGACTTTC. This codes for CASSLVGGANVLTF.